Listed below are T cell receptor beta chains from one sample, sequenced in a study of OX40 agonist ivuxolimab in advanced cancers. Profiled with immunoSEQ multiplex PCR; TCRdb holds only in-frame clones, not every one. The table has about 93,000 clones, roughly nine tenths seen once; the top ten hold approximately 0.35%. The source was CD4+ or CD8+ T cells sorted from blood, collected in a trial of the OX40 agonist ivuxolimab. The receptors originated from an adult with an advanced solid tumor such as melanoma, head and neck, liver or kidney cancer. Each CDR3 is given with its conserved first and last residue. Fields, in order: J gene, V gene, CDR3 protein.

TRBJ2-2	TRBV25-1	CASSLNWLADTGELFF
TRBJ2-3	TRBV7-9	CASSRRVGTASTDTQYF
TRBJ2-1	TRBV19	CASSIRYNEQFF
TRBJ2-3	TRBV9	CASSVEPRGGDTQYF
TRBJ1-5	TRBV7-2	CASSLARSQPQHF
TRBJ2-7	TRBV6-5	CASSSSRGFRYF
TRBJ2-1	TRBV9	CASNPAGGGSNEQFF
TRBJ2-7	TRBV5-1	CASSSWTGSTYEQYF
TRBJ2-1	TRBV2	CASHVPGQGNEQFF
TRBJ2-7	TRBV6-1	CASSEVGLYEQYF
TRBJ1-2	TRBV28	CASSEAQRGARGYTF